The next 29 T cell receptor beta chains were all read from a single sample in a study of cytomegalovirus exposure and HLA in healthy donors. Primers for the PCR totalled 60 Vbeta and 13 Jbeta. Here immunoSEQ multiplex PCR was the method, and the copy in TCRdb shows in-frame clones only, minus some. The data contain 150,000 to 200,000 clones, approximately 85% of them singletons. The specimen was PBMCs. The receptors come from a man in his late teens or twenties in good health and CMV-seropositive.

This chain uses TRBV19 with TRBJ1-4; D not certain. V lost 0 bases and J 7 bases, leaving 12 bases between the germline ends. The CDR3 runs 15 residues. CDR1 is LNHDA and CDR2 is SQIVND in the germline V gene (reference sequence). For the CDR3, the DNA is TGTGCCAGTAGTATAGATCTGGGAGATGGTGAAAAACTGTTTTTT. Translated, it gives CASSIDLGDGEKLFF.

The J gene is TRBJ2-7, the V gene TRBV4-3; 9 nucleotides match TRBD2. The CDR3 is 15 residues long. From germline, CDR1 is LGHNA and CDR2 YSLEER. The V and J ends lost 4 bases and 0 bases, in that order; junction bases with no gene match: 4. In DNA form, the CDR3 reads TGCGCCAGCAGCCTTAGACTAGCGGACTCCTACGAGCAGTACTTC. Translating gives CASSLRLADSYEQYF.

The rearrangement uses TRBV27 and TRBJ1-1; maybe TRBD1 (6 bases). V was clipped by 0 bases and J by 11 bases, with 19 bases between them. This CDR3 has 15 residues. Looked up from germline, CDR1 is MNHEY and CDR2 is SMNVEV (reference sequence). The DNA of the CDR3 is TGTGCCAGCAGTTTATCGAAGACCCCCCTTACAGGGGCTTTCTTT. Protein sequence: CASSLSKTPLTGAFF.

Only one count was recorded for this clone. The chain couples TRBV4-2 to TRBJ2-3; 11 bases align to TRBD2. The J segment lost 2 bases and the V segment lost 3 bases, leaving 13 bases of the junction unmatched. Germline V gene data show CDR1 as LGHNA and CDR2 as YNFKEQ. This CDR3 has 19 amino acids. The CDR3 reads CASSHTIAGGVPSTDTQYF. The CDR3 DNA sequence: TGTGCCAGCAGCCACACGATAGCGGGGGGGGTTCCGTCCACAGATACGCAGTATTTT.

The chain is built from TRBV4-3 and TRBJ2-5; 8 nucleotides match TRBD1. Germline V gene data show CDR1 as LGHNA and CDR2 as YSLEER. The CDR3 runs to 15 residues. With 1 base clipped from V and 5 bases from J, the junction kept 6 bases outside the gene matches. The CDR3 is CASSQGQGRRETQYF. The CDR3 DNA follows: TGCGCCAGCAGCCAAGGACAGGGGCGGCGGGAGACCCAGTACTTC.

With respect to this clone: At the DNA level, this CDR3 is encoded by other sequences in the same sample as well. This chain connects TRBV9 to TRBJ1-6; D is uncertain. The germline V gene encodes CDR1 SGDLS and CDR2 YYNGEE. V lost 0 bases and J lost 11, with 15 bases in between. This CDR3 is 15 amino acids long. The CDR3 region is CASSVGVSLGTPLHF. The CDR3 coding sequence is TGTGCCAGCAGCGTAGGGGTTAGTCTAGGAACACCCCTCCACTTT.

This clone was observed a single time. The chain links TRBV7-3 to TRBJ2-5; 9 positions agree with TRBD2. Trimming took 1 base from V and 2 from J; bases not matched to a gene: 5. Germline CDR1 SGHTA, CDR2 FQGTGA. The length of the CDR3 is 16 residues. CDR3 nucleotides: TGTGCCAGCAGCTTAAGTTGGGCGGGGGGGCAAGAGACCCAGTACTTC. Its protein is CASSLSWAGGQETQYF.

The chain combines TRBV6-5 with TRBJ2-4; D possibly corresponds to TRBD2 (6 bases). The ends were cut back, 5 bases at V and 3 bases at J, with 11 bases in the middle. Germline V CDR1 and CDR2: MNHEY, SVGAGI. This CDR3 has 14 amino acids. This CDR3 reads CASSAGLLKNIQYF. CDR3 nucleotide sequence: TGTGCCAGCAGTGCGGGGCTACTCAAAAACATTCAGTACTTC.

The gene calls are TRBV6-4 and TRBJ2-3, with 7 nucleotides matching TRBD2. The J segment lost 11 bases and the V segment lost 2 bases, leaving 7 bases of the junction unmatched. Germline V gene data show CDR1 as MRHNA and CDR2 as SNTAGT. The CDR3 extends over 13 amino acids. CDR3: CASSDQGAGRQYF. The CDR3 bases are TGTGCCAGCAGTGACCAGGGAGCGGGGAGGCAGTATTTT.

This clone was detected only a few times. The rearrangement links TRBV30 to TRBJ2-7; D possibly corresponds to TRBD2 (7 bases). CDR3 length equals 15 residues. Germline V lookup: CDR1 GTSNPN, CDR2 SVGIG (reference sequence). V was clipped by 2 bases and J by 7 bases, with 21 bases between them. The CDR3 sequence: CAWSKRDKGLKEQYF. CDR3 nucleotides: TGTGCCTGGAGTAAGCGGGACAAGGGGCTCAAGGAGCAGTACTTC.

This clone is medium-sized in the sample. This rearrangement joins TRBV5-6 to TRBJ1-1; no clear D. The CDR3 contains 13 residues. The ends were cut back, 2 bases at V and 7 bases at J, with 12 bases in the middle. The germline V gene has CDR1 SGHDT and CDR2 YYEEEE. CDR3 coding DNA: TGTGCCAGCAGCTTTGGGTCGGCGGGTGAAGCTTTCTTT. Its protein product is CASSFGSAGEAFF.

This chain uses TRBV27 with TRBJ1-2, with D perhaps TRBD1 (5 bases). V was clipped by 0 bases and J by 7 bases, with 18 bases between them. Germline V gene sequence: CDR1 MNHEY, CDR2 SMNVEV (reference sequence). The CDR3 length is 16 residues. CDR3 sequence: CASSLSGAVDLGGYTF. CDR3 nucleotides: TGTGCCAGCAGTTTATCAGGGGCGGTGGATTTGGGTGGCTACACCTTC.

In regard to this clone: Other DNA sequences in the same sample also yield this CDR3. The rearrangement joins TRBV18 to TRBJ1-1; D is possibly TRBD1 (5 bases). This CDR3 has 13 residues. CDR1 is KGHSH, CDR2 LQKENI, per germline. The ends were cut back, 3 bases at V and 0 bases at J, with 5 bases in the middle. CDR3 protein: CASSPGLNTEAFF. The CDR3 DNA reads TGTGCCAGCTCACCGGGGCTGAACACTGAAGCTTTCTTT.

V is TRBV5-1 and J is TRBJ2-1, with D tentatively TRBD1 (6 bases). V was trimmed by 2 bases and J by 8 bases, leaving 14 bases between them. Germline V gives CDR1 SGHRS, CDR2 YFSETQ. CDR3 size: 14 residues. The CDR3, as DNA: TGCGCCAGCAGCTTTACCGTAGGGGGTGATGAGCAGTTCTTC. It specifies CASSFTVGGDEQFF.

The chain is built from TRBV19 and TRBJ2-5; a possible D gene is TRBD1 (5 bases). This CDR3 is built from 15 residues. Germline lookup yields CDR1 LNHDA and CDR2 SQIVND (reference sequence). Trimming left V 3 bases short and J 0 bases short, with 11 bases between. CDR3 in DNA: TGTGCCAGTAGTATGTGGGGCGCGAACCAAGAGACCCAGTACTTC. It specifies CASSMWGANQETQYF.

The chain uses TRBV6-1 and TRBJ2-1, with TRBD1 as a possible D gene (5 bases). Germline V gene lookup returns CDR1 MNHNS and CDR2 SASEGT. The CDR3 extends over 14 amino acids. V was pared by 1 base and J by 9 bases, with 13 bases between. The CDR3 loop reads CASSEVLGTGEQFF. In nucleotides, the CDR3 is TGTGCCAGCAGTGAAGTCCTGGGTACAGGTGAGCAGTTCTTC.

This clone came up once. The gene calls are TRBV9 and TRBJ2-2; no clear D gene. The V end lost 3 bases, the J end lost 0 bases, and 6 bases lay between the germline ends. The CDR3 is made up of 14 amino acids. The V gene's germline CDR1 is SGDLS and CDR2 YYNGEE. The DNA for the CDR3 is TGTGCCAGCAGCGAGCCGACGAACACCGGGGAGCTGTTTTTT. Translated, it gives CASSEPTNTGELFF.

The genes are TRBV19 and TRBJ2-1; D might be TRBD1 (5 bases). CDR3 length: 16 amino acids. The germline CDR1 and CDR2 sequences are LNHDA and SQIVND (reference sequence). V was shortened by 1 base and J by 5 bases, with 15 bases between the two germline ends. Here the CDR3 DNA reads TGTGCCAGTAGTATAGTTGGCAGGGCCAGTCACAATGAGCAGTTCTTC. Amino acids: CASSIVGRASHNEQFF.

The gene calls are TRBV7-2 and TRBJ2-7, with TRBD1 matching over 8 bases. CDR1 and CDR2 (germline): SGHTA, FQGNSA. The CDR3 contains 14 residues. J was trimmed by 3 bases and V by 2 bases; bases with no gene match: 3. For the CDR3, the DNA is TGTGCCAGCAGCTTAAGACAGGGGAGCTACGAGCAGTACTTC. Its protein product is CASSLRQGSYEQYF.

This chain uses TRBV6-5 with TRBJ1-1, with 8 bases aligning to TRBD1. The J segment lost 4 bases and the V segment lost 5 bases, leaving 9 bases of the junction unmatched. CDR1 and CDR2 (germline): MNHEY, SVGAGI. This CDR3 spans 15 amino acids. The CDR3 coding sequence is TGTGCCAGCAGTCCGGACAGGGCTATCGGCACTGAAGCTTTCTTT. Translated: CASSPDRAIGTEAFF.

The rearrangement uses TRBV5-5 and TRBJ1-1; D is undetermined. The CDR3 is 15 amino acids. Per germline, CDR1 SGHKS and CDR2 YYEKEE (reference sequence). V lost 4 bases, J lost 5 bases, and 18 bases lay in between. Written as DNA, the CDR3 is TGTGCCAGCAGCCAATTCCAGCGGCCGGGGACTGAAGCTTTCTTT. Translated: CASSQFQRPGTEAFF.

Written as DNA, the CDR3 is TGTGCCAGCAGCGTGACCCGGGACACTGAAGCTTTCTTT. Encoded protein: CASSVTRDTEAFF. The chain uses TRBV7-2 and TRBJ1-1; D gene ambiguous. The V end was cut by 5 bases, the J end by 3 bases, with 10 bases between. This CDR3 comprises 13 residues. The V gene's germline CDR1 is SGHTA and CDR2 FQGNSA.

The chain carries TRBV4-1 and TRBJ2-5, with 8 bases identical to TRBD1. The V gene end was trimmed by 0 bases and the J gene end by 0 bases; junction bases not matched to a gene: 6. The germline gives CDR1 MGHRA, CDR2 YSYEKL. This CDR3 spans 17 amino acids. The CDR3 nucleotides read TGCGCCAGCAGCCAAGATCTCAGGGGGCCTTACCAAGAGACCCAGTACTTC. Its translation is CASSQDLRGPYQETQYF.

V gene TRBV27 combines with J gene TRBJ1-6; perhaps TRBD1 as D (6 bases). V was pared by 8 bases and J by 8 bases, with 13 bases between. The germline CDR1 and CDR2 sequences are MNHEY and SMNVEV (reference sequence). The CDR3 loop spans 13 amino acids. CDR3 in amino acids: CASGQGRYSPLHF. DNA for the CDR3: TGTGCCAGCGGGCAGGGGCGGTATTCACCCCTCCACTTT.

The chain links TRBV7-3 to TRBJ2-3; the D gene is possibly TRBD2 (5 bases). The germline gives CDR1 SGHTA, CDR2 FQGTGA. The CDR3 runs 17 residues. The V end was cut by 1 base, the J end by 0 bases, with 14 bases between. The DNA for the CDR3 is TGTGCCAGCAGCTTAAGTGGAAGCGGTTCTAGCACAGATACGCAGTATTTT. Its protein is CASSLSGSGSSTDTQYF.

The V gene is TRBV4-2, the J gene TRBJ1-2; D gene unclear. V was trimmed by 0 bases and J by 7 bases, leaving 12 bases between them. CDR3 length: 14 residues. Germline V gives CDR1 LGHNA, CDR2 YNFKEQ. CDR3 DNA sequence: TGTGCCAGCAGCCAAGATGGGAGCCAATTTGGCTACACCTTC. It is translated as CASSQDGSQFGYTF.

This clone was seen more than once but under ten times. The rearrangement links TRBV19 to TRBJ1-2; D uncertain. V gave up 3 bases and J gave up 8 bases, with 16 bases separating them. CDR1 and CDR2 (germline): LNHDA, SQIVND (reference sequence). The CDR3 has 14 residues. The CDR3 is CASSMAYMAGGYTF. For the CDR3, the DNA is TGTGCCAGTAGTATGGCCTACATGGCGGGGGGCTACACCTTC.

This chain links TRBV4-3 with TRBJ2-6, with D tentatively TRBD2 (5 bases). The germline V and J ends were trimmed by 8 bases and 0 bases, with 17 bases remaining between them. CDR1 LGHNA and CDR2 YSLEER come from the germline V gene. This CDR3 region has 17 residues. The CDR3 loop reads CASGPRDDHSGANVLTF. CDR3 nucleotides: TGCGCCAGCGGCCCCCGGGATGACCACTCTGGGGCCAACGTCCTGACTTTC.

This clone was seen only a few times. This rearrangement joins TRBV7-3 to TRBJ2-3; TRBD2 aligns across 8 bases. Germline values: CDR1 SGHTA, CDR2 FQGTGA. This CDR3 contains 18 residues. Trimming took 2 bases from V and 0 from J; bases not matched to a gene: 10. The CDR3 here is CASSLFGVAGSSTDTQYF. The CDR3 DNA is TGTGCCAGCAGCTTATTTGGGGTAGCGGGGTCTAGCACAGATACGCAGTATTTT.